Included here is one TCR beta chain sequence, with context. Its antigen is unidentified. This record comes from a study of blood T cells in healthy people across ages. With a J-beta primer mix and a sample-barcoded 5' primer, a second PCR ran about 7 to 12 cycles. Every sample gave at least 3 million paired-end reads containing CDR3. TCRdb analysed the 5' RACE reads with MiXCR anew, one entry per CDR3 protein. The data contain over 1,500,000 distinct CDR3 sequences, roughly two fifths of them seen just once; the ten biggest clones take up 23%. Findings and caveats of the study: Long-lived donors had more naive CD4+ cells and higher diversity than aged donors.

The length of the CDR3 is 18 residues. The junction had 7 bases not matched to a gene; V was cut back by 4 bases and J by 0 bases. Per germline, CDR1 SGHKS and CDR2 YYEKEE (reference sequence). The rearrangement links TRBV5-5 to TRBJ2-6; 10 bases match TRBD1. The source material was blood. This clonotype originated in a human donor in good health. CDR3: CASSNRDRGSSGANVLTF. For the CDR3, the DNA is TGTGCCAGCAGCAACCGGGACAGGGGAAGCTCTGGGGCCAACGTCCTGACTTTC.